This TCR beta chain was documented in a study of OX40 agonist ivuxolimab in advanced cancers. Some clones are missing from TCRdb's copy, which holds only in-frame ones; the method was immunoSEQ multiplex PCR. The table lists fewer than 70,000 clones, 75% to 85% of them singletons, with 1.5% to 2% in the top ten. V lost 6 bases to trimming and J lost 0 bases, with 12 bases between them. The CDR3 is made up of 14 amino acids. From germline, CDR1 is MNHEY and CDR2 SVGAGI. The sequencing used CD4+ or CD8+ T cells sorted from blood, collected in a trial of the OX40 agonist ivuxolimab. The clonotype was recovered from an adult with an advanced solid tumor such as melanoma, head and neck, liver or kidney cancer. This rearrangement joins TRBV6-5 to TRBJ2-7; D is ambiguous. The DNA for the CDR3 is TGTGCCAGCAGCCCTTTGGGGTCCTCCTACGAGCAGTACTTC. Protein: CASSPLGSSYEQYF.